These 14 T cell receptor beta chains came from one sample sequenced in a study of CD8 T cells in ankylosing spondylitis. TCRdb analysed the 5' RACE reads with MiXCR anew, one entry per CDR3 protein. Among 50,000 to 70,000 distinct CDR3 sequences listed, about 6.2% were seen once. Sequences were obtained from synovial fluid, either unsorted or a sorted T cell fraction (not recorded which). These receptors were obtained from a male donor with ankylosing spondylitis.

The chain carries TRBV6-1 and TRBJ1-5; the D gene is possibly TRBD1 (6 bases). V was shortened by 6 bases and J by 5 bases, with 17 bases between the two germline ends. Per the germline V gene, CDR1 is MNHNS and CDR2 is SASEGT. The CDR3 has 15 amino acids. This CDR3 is CASRAGAGNYQPQHF. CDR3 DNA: TGTGCCAGCAGGGCAGGGGCAGGGAACTATCAGCCCCAGCATTTT.

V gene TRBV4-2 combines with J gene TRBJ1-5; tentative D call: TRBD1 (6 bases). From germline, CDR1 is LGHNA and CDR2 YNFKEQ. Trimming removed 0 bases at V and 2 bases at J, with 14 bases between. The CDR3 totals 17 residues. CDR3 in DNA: TGTGCCAGCAGCCAAGAGTCAGGGGAGGTCGGCAATCAGCCCCAGCATTTT. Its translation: CASSQESGEVGNQPQHF.

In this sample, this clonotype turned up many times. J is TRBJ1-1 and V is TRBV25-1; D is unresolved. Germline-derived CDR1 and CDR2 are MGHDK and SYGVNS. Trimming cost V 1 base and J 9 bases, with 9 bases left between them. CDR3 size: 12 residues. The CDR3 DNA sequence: TGTGCCAGCAGTGAATGGCAAGGTAAAGCTTTCTTT. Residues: CASSEWQGKAFF.

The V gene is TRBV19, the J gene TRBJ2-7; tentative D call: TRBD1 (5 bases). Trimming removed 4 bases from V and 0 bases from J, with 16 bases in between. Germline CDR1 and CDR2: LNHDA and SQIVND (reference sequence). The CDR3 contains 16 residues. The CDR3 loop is CASSRARVGSSYEQYF. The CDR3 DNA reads TGTGCCAGTAGTAGGGCCAGGGTCGGAAGCTCCTACGAGCAGTACTTC.

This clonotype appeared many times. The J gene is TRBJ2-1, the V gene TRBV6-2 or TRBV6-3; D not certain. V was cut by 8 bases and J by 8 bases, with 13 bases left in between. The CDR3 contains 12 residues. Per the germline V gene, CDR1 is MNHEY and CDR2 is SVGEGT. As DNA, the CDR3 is TGTGCCAGCGGGTTTTTAGGAGATGAGCAGTTCTTC. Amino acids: CASGFLGDEQFF.

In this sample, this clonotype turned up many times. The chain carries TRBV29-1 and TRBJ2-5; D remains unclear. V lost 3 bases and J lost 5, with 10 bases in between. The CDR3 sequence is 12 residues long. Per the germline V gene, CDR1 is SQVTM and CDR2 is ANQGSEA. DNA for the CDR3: TGCAGCGTTGATCCTTTGGGGGAGACCCAGTACTTC. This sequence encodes CSVDPLGETQYF. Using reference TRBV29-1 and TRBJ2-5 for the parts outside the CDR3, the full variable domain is SAVISQKPSRDICQRGTSLTIQCQVDSQVTMMFWYRQQPGQSLTLIATANQGSEATYESGFVIDKFPISRPNLTFSTLTVSNMSPEDSSIYLCSVDPLGETQYFGPGTRLLVL.

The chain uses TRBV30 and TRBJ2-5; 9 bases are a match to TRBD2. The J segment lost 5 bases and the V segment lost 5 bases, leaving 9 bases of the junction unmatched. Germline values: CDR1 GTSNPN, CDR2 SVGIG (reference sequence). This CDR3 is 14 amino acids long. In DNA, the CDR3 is TGTGCCTGGGCAATAGCGGGAGCCGGGGAGACCCAGTACTTC. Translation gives CAWAIAGAGETQYF.

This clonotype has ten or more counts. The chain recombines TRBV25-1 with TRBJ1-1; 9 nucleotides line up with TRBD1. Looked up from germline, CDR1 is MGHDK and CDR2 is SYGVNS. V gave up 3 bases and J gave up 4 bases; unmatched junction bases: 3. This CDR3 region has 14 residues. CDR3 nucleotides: TGTGCCAGCAGTGAGCACAGGGGGCTCACTGAAGCTTTCTTT. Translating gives CASSEHRGLTEAFF.

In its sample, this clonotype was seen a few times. The CDR3 region is CASKGQNSYNEQFF. The CDR3 DNA reads TGTGCCAGCAAGGGACAGAACTCCTACAATGAGCAGTTCTTC. This chain uses TRBV18 with TRBJ2-1, with 7 bases lining up with TRBD1. The CDR3 covers 14 residues. CDR1 and CDR2 (germline): KGHSH, LQKENI. V lost 8 bases to trimming and J lost 0 bases; unmatched junction nucleotides: 4.

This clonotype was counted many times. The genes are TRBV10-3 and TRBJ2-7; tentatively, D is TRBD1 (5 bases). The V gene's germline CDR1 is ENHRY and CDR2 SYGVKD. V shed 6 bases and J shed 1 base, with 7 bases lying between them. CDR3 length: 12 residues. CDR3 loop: CAIRDISYEQYF. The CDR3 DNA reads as TGTGCCATCAGGGACATTTCCTACGAGCAGTACTTC.

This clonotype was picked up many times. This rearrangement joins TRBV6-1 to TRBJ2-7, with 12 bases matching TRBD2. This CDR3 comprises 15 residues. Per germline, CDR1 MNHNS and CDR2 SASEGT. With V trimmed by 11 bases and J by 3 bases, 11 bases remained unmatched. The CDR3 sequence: CAVPLRTSGIYEQYF. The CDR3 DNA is TGTGCCGTACCTCTTAGGACTAGCGGGATCTACGAGCAGTACTTC.

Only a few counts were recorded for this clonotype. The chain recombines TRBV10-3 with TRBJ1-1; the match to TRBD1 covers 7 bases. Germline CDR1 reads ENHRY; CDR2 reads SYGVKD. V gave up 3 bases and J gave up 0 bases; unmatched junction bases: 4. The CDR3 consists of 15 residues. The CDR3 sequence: CAISDPGQVNTEAFF. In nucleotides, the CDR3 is TGTGCCATCAGTGACCCCGGACAGGTGAACACTGAAGCTTTCTTT.

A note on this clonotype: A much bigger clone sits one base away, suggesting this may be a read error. In nucleotides, the CDR3 is TGTGTCAGCTCACCTAGTATCTCTAGCACAGATACGCAGTATTTT. Translation: CVSSPSISSTDTQYF. The V gene is TRBV18, the J gene TRBJ2-3; no reliable D call. The CDR3 sequence is 15 residues long. The germline gives CDR1 KGHSH, CDR2 LQKENI.

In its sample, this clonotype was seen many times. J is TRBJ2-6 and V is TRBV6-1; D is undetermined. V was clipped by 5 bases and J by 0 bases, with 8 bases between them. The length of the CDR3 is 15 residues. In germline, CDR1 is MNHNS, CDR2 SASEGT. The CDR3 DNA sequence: TGTGCCAGCAGTCCTATAAACTCTGGGGCCAACGTCCTGACTTTC. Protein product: CASSPINSGANVLTF.